A single TCR beta chain is shown here with its context. The antigen remains unidentified. The sample originates from a study of cytomegalovirus exposure and HLA in healthy donors. Study-level findings and limits: A later analysis appeared to link common viral pathogens to several of the most significant clusters. TRBV6-2, TRBV6-3 and some other V segments were excluded as indistinguishable.

V lost 2 bases and J lost 8; bases outside the gene matches: 7. This CDR3 has 15 amino acids. Germline-derived CDR1 and CDR2 are LGHNA and YSLEER. Primers for the PCR totalled 60 Vbeta and 13 Jbeta. The table came from immunoSEQ multiplex PCR; TCRdb's copy has only in-frame clones and leaves some out. The sample lists under 200,000 clones, about 83% occurring once. This clonotype originated in a man in his forties in good health and CMV-seropositive. The chain combines TRBV4-3 with TRBJ2-7; TRBD2 matches at 12 bases. Sequencing was carried out using PBMCs. As DNA, the CDR3 is TGCGCCAGCAGCCAAAGGACTAGCGGGGTCCTACAGCAGTACTTC. Translation: CASSQRTSGVLQQYF.